This passage covers 25 T cell receptor beta chains from one sample sequenced in a study of CD8+ T cells in alopecia areata. In each case, RNA was isolated and then reverse transcribed into cDNA as the sequencing template. TCRdb keeps only in-frame clones here, not all; method: immunoSEQ multiplex PCR. The sample records approximately 110,000 clones, around three fifths being singletons. Described treatment: oral pan-JAK inhibitor, 5-10 mg twice daily. The sequencing here drew on CD4+ T cells sorted from blood, taken at week 24, from a patient treated with tofacitinib. Source of these receptors: a human donor with alopecia areata.

The J gene is TRBJ2-2, the V gene TRBV2; 8 positions match TRBD1. Germline-derived CDR1 and CDR2 are SNHLY and FYNNEI. The CDR3 is made up of 14 amino acids. J gave up 7 bases and V 6 bases, and 7 bases lay outside the gene matches. The CDR3 DNA reads as TGTGCCAGCAGGGACAGGGACTCGGACGGGGAGCTGTTTTTT. Translating it yields CASRDRDSDGELFF.

The V and J genes are TRBV20-1 and TRBJ2-3; unclear D gene. Germline CDR1 DFQATT, CDR2 SNEGSKA (reference sequence). V was pared by 6 bases and J by 6 bases, with 10 bases between. The CDR3 length is 11 residues. The CDR3 sequence: CSADIVDTQYF. In DNA, the CDR3 is TGCAGTGCCGATATTGTTGATACGCAGTATTTT.

The gene calls are TRBV7-9 and TRBJ1-4; 9 nucleotides line up with TRBD1. The CDR3 loop spans 15 amino acids. J was trimmed by 6 bases and V by 4 bases; bases with no gene match: 6. Germline CDR1 and CDR2: SEHNR and FQNEAQ (reference sequence). The CDR3 region is CASSSPGQGHEKLFF. The CDR3, as DNA: TGTGCCAGCAGCTCCCCGGGACAGGGCCATGAAAAACTGTTTTTT. Supplemented by reference TRBV7-9 and TRBJ1-4, the full variable domain reads DTGVSQNPRHKITKRGQNVTFRCDPISEHNRLYWYRQTLGQGPEFLTYFQNEAQLEKSRLLSDRFSAERPKGSFSTLEIQRTEQGDSAMYLCASSSPGQGHEKLFFGSGTQLSVL.

There are a few counts of this clone. This chain joins TRBV11-2 and TRBJ1-5; no clear D gene. Trimming took 0 bases from V and 3 from J, leaving 0 bases between them. Germline loops: CDR1 SGHAT, CDR2 FQNNGV. The CDR3 length is 12 residues. CDR3 coding DNA: TGTGCCAGCAGCTTAGACAATCAGCCCCAGCATTTT. Its translation is CASSLDNQPQHF.

There are a few counts of this clone. The J gene is TRBJ2-7, the V gene TRBV25-1; possibly TRBD1 for D (5 bases). This CDR3 is built from 14 residues. Germline-derived CDR1 and CDR2 are MGHDK and SYGVNS. V was pared by 5 bases and J by 2 bases, with 13 bases between. CDR3 DNA: TGTGCCAGCAGTATTAGGGGAAGGACCTACGAGCAGTACTTC. It translates to CASSIRGRTYEQYF.

This clone was found a few times. The chain has TRBV7-2 and TRBJ2-5; D tentatively reads TRBD1 or TRBD2 (6 bases each). From germline, CDR1 is SGHTA and CDR2 FQGNSA. This CDR3 has 15 residues. The germline V and J ends were trimmed by 1 base and 4 bases, with 13 bases remaining between them. The DNA for the CDR3 is TGTGCCAGCAGCTTAGACAGGGTGGGGGGAGAGACCCAGTACTTC. Translated: CASSLDRVGGETQYF.

This clone was counted between two and nine times. The V gene is TRBV11-2, the J gene TRBJ2-1, with 10 nucleotides matching TRBD1. The V and J ends lost 5 bases and 8 bases, in that order; junction bases with no gene match: 9. CDR1 and CDR2 from the germline V gene are SGHAT and FQNNGV. The CDR3 has 15 residues. CDR3 sequence: CASSARDRGIYEQFF. CDR3 DNA sequence: TGTGCCAGCAGCGCCCGGGACAGGGGCATTTATGAGCAGTTCTTC.

In its sample, this clone was seen once. The chain carries TRBV7-2 and TRBJ1-6; 8 nucleotides line up with TRBD1. The ends lost 1 base at V and 10 bases at J; junction bases unmatched: 6. The CDR3 is 15 amino acids. Germline V gives CDR1 SGHTA, CDR2 FQGNSA. The chain's CDR3 is CASSLGDRGRSPLHF. DNA for the CDR3: TGTGCCAGCAGCTTAGGAGACAGGGGACGGTCACCCCTCCACTTT.

The V gene is TRBV5-1, the J gene TRBJ2-3; D gene unclear. Germline V gene lookup returns CDR1 SGHRS and CDR2 YFSETQ. V was cut by 0 bases and J by 2 bases, with 10 bases left in between. The length of the CDR3 is 15 residues. CDR3 residues: CASSLAVDNTDTQYF. The CDR3 coding sequence is TGCGCCAGCAGCTTGGCCGTCGATAACACAGATACGCAGTATTTT.

The gene calls are TRBV15 and TRBJ1-5; no clear D gene. The CDR3 consists of 14 residues. Germline CDR1 LNHNV, CDR2 YYDKDF (reference sequence). Trimming left V 1 base short and J 6 bases short, with 10 bases between. The CDR3 DNA sequence: TGTGCCACCAGCAGAGGGCAGGTCGGTCAGCCCCAGCATTTT. Its translation: CATSRGQVGQPQHF.

The rearrangement links TRBV6-5 to TRBJ2-3; TRBD2 agrees at 9 bases. In germline, CDR1 is MNHEY, CDR2 SVGAGI. Trimming cost V 8 bases and J 1 base; bases outside gene matches: 7. This CDR3 has 15 residues. In nucleotides, the CDR3 is TGTGCCAGCCATATCTCTAGCGGGGGCACAGATACGCAGTATTTT. It translates to CASHISSGGTDTQYF.

This chain joins TRBV7-2 and TRBJ2-5; 11 bases agree with TRBD2. The CDR3 covers 15 residues. Germline CDR1 and CDR2: SGHTA and FQGNSA. V gave up 3 bases and J gave up 4 bases; unmatched junction bases: 4. This CDR3 reads CASSFSGTSGETQYF. CDR3 sequence (DNA): TGTGCCAGCAGCTTCTCCGGGACTAGCGGAGAGACCCAGTACTTC.

This clone has only one observation. The junction departs from the called germline gene at one end, perhaps through a read error. This chain links TRBV4-1 with TRBJ2-7; perhaps TRBD1 as D (5 bases). The germline V gene encodes CDR1 MGHRA and CDR2 YSYEKL. The CDR3 is 14 amino acids. The CDR3 region is CASSQEVFALRVKF. In DNA, the CDR3 is TGCGCCAGCAGCCAAGAAGTGTTCGCACTCAGGGTAAAATTC.

The J gene is TRBJ2-2, the V gene TRBV5-1; D not resolved. The CDR3 is 14 amino acids. In germline, CDR1 is SGHRS, CDR2 YFSETQ. V was trimmed by 0 bases and J by 7 bases, leaving 10 bases between them. This chain's CDR3 is CASSLGPNGGELFF. CDR3 sequence (DNA): TGCGCCAGCAGCTTGGGGCCTAACGGCGGGGAGCTGTTTTTT.

This clone has a handful of counts. This chain connects TRBV27 to TRBJ2-5; D may correspond to TRBD1 or TRBD2 (6 bases each). In germline, CDR1 is MNHEY, CDR2 SMNVEV (reference sequence). The V and J ends lost 7 bases and 2 bases respectively, with 11 bases between them. The CDR3 runs to 13 residues. CDR3 DNA sequence: TGTGCCAGCATGGGGGGCATGCAAGAGACCCAGTACTTC. Translated, it gives CASMGGMQETQYF.

This clone was found a few times. This chain links TRBV5-4 with TRBJ1-5; perhaps TRBD1 as D (5 bases). V shed 2 bases and J shed 0 bases, with 18 bases lying between them. The germline CDR1 and CDR2 sequences are SGHNT and YYREEE (reference sequence). The CDR3 has 18 amino acids. The CDR3 nucleotides are TGTGCCAGCAGCTTCCGGTCCTCAGGGCTTGGTAGCAATCAGCCCCAGCATTTT. Amino acid sequence: CASSFRSSGLGSNQPQHF.

The J gene is TRBJ2-7, the V gene TRBV25-1; D call uncertain. Germline V gene sequence: CDR1 MGHDK, CDR2 SYGVNS. Deletions cut 1 base from V and 0 bases from J, with 16 bases between. This CDR3 contains 17 residues. Here the CDR3 reads CASSESKIIGHSYEQYF. The CDR3 DNA reads TGTGCCAGCAGTGAATCAAAAATTATAGGTCACTCCTACGAGCAGTACTTC.

The rearrangement uses TRBV29-1 and TRBJ1-2, with TRBD1 as a possible D gene (6 bases). The V end was cut by 3 bases, the J end by 5 bases, with 10 bases between. The CDR3 is 12 residues long. Germline V gene data show CDR1 as SQVTM and CDR2 as ANQGSEA. CDR3 loop: CSVEDRVYGYTF. CDR3 nucleotides: TGCAGCGTTGAGGACAGAGTGTATGGCTACACCTTC. The full variable domain, its missing parts supplied by reference TRBV29-1 and TRBJ1-2, is SAVISQKPSRDICQRGTSLTIQCQVDSQVTMMFWYRQQPGQSLTLIATANQGSEATYESGFVIDKFPISRPNLTFSTLTVSNMSPEDSSIYLCSVEDRVYGYTFGSGTRLTVV.

This clone came up a few times. The chain has TRBV6-5 and TRBJ2-7, with a tentative D call TRBD2 (6 bases). Trimming removed 5 bases at V and 6 bases at J, with 20 bases between. The length of the CDR3 is 15 residues. Germline V gene data show CDR1 as MNHEY and CDR2 as SVGAGI. The CDR3 protein is CASSPQLTPGGEQYF. The CDR3 DNA sequence: TGTGCCAGCAGTCCACAACTAACCCCCGGGGGCGAGCAGTACTTC.

V is TRBV5-6 and J is TRBJ2-3; 7 bases agree with TRBD1. The CDR3 contains 15 residues. CDR1 is SGHDT and CDR2 is YYEEEE in the germline V gene. V was clipped by 3 bases and J by 5 bases; unmatched bases: 9. Here the CDR3 reads CASSSYRGGIDTQYF. The CDR3 DNA reads TGTGCCAGCAGCTCGTACAGGGGTGGGATAGATACGCAGTATTTT.

CDR3 coding DNA: TGTGCCAGCAGCCGGGACACGAGCTATGGCTACACCTTC. Translating it yields CASSRDTSYGYTF. This chain connects TRBV7-2 to TRBJ1-2, with D possibly matching TRBD1 (6 bases). This CDR3 comprises 13 residues. Looked up from germline, CDR1 is SGHTA and CDR2 is FQGNSA. Trimming shortened V by 5 bases and J by 4 bases, and 11 bases separated the two germline ends.

This clone was counted only a few times. The rearrangement uses TRBV5-6 and TRBJ2-5, with no clear D. Trimming shortened V by 2 bases and J by 3 bases, and 2 bases separated the two germline ends. CDR3 length: 11 amino acids. The germline V gene has CDR1 SGHDT and CDR2 YYEEEE. CDR3 DNA: TGTGCCAGCAGCTTAGAAGAGACCCAGTACTTC. This codes for CASSLEETQYF.

The rearrangement uses TRBV10-3 and TRBJ2-6, with D hard to call. The CDR3 runs to 16 residues. Germline V gives CDR1 ENHRY, CDR2 SYGVKD. Trimming stripped 0 bases from V and 1 base from J, with 7 bases between. CDR3: CAISESRPSGANVLTF. CDR3 nucleotides: TGTGCCATCAGTGAGTCAAGGCCTTCTGGGGCCAACGTCCTGACTTTC.

The rearrangement joins TRBV7-9 to TRBJ1-3, with 7 bases that match TRBD1. The CDR3 covers 14 residues. The V and J ends lost 6 bases and 4 bases, in that order; junction bases with no gene match: 6. Germline values: CDR1 SEHNR, CDR2 FQNEAQ (reference sequence). CDR3 in DNA: TGTGCCAGCAGACCCGGGACAGCCGGAAACACCATATATTTT. Protein product: CASRPGTAGNTIYF.

This clone was counted a few times. The chain carries TRBV5-6 and TRBJ1-1; D perhaps matches TRBD1 (6 bases). Between the trimmed V and J ends, which lost 2 bases and 1 base, there was a span of 12 bases. Germline assignment: CDR1 SGHDT and CDR2 YYEEEE. This CDR3 region has 15 residues. The CDR3 is CASSLRGLGNTEAFF. Here the CDR3 DNA reads TGTGCCAGCAGCTTACGGGGGCTAGGGAACACTGAAGCTTTCTTT.